The clone carrying this TCR beta chain was recorded at least ten times. Looked up from germline, CDR1 is SGHRS and CDR2 is YFSETQ. Trimming left V 4 bases short and J 8 bases short, with 12 bases between. CDR3 length: 13 amino acids. The data derive from a study of T-cell reconstitution after alpha-beta-depleted transplantation in children. The library targeted TCRbeta and was prepared with unique molecular identifiers. TCRdb redid the calling of the PCR reads with MiXCR, one entry per CDR3 protein. The top ten clones hold around 2.7% of a sample with 190,000 or so distinct CDR3 sequences, less than 8% of them seen once.

Here the sequenced sample was PBMCs from the stem cell graft donor, taken from the stem cell graft. V and J are TRBV5-1 and TRBJ1-4; D not resolved. This clonotype originated in a human donor who donated a stem cell graft to a child with Wiskott-Aldrich syndrome. The CDR3 reads CASSPDLGEKLFF. The CDR3 DNA is TGCGCCAGCAGCCCGGACCTCGGAGAAAAACTGTTTTTT.